The entry that follows covers one T cell receptor (beta chain) sequence. Survey level was the resolution at which the v3.0 immunoSEQ assay ran. Samples were sequenced targeting about 40,000-50,000 T-cell genomes each. Repertoires were generated with immunoSEQ multiplex PCR, while TCRdb's copy carries only in-frame clones and drops some. The sample lists roughly 3,500 clones, approximately 91% occurring once. The record originates from a study of long-term antiretroviral therapy in people with HIV. Germline CDR1 SGHTA, CDR2 FQGNSA. V lost 4 bases and J 5 bases, leaving 8 bases between the germline ends. The CDR3 sequence is 12 residues long.

This TCR came from a woman aged 50 to 60 with HIV. V is TRBV7-2 and J is TRBJ1-1, with D possibly TRBD1 on 6 matching bases. Here the sequenced sample was unsorted PBMCs, taken 0.3 years after starting antiretroviral therapy. CDR3 DNA sequence: TGTGCCAGCAGCTACAGGGTTACTGAAGCTTTCTTT. Residues: CASSYRVTEAFF.